This T cell receptor (beta chain) was sequenced during a study of blood T cell repertoires in COVID-19. The germline V gene encodes CDR1 SGHRS and CDR2 YFSETQ. CDR3 length equals 17 residues. V shed 0 bases, J shed 4 bases, and the junction held 8 bases outside the gene matches. Methods used by the authors: Estimation of nucleated cell counts relied on the amplification of reference gene primers. Only in-frame clones appear in the TCRdb table, and some are missing; sequencing was by immunoSEQ multiplex PCR. That table gives V, J and clone size, and the DNA gave D and trimming. The sample has a few hundred thousand clones, 85% seen once.

The source is a woman in her late teens or twenties with acute or convalescent COVID-19. Sequencing used peripheral blood. The J gene is TRBJ2-1, the V gene TRBV5-1; 9 bases align to TRBD1. CDR3 bases: TGCGCCAGCAGCTTGGCTTCCGACAGGGGGTATTACAATGAGCAGTTCTTC. Translated: CASSLASDRGYYNEQFF.